Each of the 29 T cell receptor beta chains below was sequenced from the same sample in a study of T-cell memory formation after mild COVID-19. One entry per CDR3 protein results from TCRdb running MiXCR on the 5' RACE reads. The sample shows about 170,000 distinct CDR3 sequences, over 10% of them seen only once. The sequenced sample consisted of PBMCs or a T cell subset sorted from them (not recorded which). Every receptor here comes from a man aged 18-30 years who had mild COVID-19 (a few samples of this study predate the infection). Cell type and time point are not known.

This clonotype was counted between two and nine times. The rearrangement links TRBV28 to TRBJ2-6; D call uncertain. In germline, CDR1 is MDHEN, CDR2 SYDVKM. The V end was cut by 6 bases, the J end by 0 bases, with 12 bases between. The CDR3 sequence is 16 residues long. In DNA, the CDR3 is TGTGCCAGCAGGACTGACGGAAGCTCTGGGGCCAACGTCCTGACTTTC. Residues: CASRTDGSSGANVLTF.

This clonotype was seen only a few times. The chain uses TRBV6-5 and TRBJ2-5; D tentatively fits TRBD1 or TRBD2 (5 bases each). V was cut by 1 base and J by 1 base, with 10 bases left in between. The length of the CDR3 is 15 residues. Germline CDR1 and CDR2: MNHEY and SVGAGI. The CDR3 is CASSYWSGTQETQYF. The CDR3 nucleotides are TGTGCCAGCAGTTACTGGTCGGGGACCCAAGAGACCCAGTACTTC.

This chain connects TRBV7-8 to TRBJ2-6, with D uncertain. The germline V gene has CDR1 SGHVS and CDR2 FQNEAQ. Trimming stripped 5 bases from V and 2 bases from J, with 7 bases between. The CDR3 runs 14 residues. CDR3 sequence: CASSPRTGANVLTF. CDR3 coding DNA: TGTGCCAGCAGCCCAAGGACTGGGGCCAACGTCCTGACTTTC.

This clonotype was observed a handful of times. The chain employs TRBV3-1 and TRBJ2-5; 7 nucleotides match TRBD2. CDR3 length equals 15 residues. Germline V gene data show CDR1 as LGHDT and CDR2 as YNNKEL (reference sequence). Losses at the gene ends were 1 base for V and 0 bases for J; bases not matched to a gene: 2. This CDR3 is CASSQGGLHQETQYF. DNA for the CDR3: TGTGCCAGCAGCCAAGGGGGACTACACCAAGAGACCCAGTACTTC.

In this sample, this clonotype turned up many times. The gene calls are TRBV2 and TRBJ1-1; D gene ambiguous. Germline V lookup: CDR1 SNHLY, CDR2 FYNNEI. Deletions cut 3 bases from V and 10 bases from J, with 18 bases between. The CDR3 is made up of 14 amino acids. The CDR3 is CASSERAAPGGAFF. The CDR3 DNA is TGTGCCAGCAGTGAGAGGGCAGCTCCCGGAGGAGCTTTCTTT.

This rearrangement joins TRBV6-6 to TRBJ1-4; tentative D call: TRBD1 (6 bases). This CDR3 is built from 15 residues. V lost 0 bases, J lost 3 bases, and 8 bases lay in between. Germline-derived CDR1 and CDR2 are MNHNY and SVGAGI (reference sequence). The CDR3 region is CASSYSGAANEKLFF. CDR3 DNA sequence: TGTGCCAGCAGTTACTCGGGGGCGGCTAATGAAAAACTGTTTTTT.

This clonotype came up a few times. CDR3 region: CASSRSYQGLGNQPQHF. In DNA, the CDR3 is TGTGCCAGCAGTCGGTCATACCAGGGGCTGGGCAATCAGCCCCAGCATTTT. The chain uses TRBV6-1 and TRBJ1-5; TRBD1 might be the D (6 bases). The V gene's germline CDR1 is MNHNS and CDR2 SASEGT. This CDR3 has 17 residues. V was clipped by 5 bases and J by 2 bases, with 19 bases between them.

The chain recombines TRBV5-1 with TRBJ2-5; D tentatively reads TRBD1 or TRBD2 (6 bases each). Germline CDR1 SGHRS, CDR2 YFSETQ. Trimming cost V 0 bases and J 1 base, with 16 bases left between them. The CDR3 covers 17 residues. The chain's CDR3 is CASSLVAGGRPQETQYF. CDR3 coding DNA: TGCGCCAGCAGCTTGGTAGCCGGGGGCAGGCCCCAAGAGACCCAGTACTTC.

The chain is built from TRBV5-1 and TRBJ1-1; no clear D gene. CDR1 and CDR2 (germline): SGHRS, YFSETQ. This CDR3 has 12 residues. Between the trimmed V and J ends, which lost 5 bases and 5 bases, there was a span of 10 bases. For the CDR3, the DNA is TGCGCCAGCAGAAGTACCCAGACTGAAGCTTTCTTT. As protein: CASRSTQTEAFF. Using reference TRBV5-1 and TRBJ1-1 for the parts outside the CDR3, the full variable domain is KAGVTQTPRYLIKTRGQQVTLSCSPISGHRSVSWYQQTPGQGLQFLFEYFSETQRNKGNFPGRFSGRQFSNSRSEMNVSTLELGDSALYLCASRSTQTEAFFGQGTRLTVV.

This clonotype was seen ten or more times. An end of the junction differs from the germline gene, which may be a read error. This chain uses TRBV12-3 or TRBV12-4 with TRBJ2-2; D may match TRBD1 or TRBD2 (6 bases each). This CDR3 has 12 amino acids. CDR3 in DNA: TGTGCCAGCAGTCCCCAGGGGCGGGAACTGTTTTTT. Translating gives CASSPQGRELFF.

The chain links TRBV28 to TRBJ1-5, with TRBD1 matching 8 bases. The V gene end was trimmed by 6 bases and the J gene end by 9 bases; junction bases not matched to a gene: 7. The germline V gene has CDR1 MDHEN and CDR2 SYDVKM. The CDR3 spans 13 residues. CDR3 sequence (DNA): TGTGCCAGCAGCCTAACAGGGGGTAGGCCCCAGCATTTT. This gives the protein CASSLTGGRPQHF.

In this sample, this clonotype turned up a few times. CDR3 DNA sequence: TGTGCCAGCAGCGTAGACAGGGGGCAGCGGGAGACCCAGTACTTC. It is translated as CASSVDRGQRETQYF. The chain joins TRBV5-4 to TRBJ2-5, with 10 bases aligning to TRBD1. CDR1 and CDR2 (germline): SGHNT, YYREEE (reference sequence). This CDR3 is 15 amino acids long. V shed 4 bases and J 5 bases; nucleotides not matched to a gene: 8.

The rearrangement links TRBV5-1 to TRBJ1-2, with D unclear. In germline, CDR1 is SGHRS, CDR2 YFSETQ. The CDR3 consists of 13 residues. V was pared by 3 bases and J by 2 bases, with 8 bases between. This CDR3 reads CASSSGVNYGYTF. CDR3 nucleotides: TGCGCCAGCAGCTCCGGGGTAAACTATGGCTACACCTTC.

The V and J genes are TRBV12-3 or TRBV12-4 and TRBJ2-1, with D perhaps TRBD2 (5 bases). The CDR3 covers 14 residues. Trimming left V 0 bases short and J 6 bases short, with 9 bases between. CDR3 protein: CASSLAPLANEQFF. The CDR3 DNA follows: TGTGCCAGCAGTTTAGCGCCTCTAGCCAATGAGCAGTTCTTC.

This clonotype has a count of ten or more. V is TRBV7-2 and J is TRBJ2-5, with D perhaps being TRBD1 or TRBD2 (7 bases each). Germline CDR1 SGHTA, CDR2 FQGNSA. Deletions cut 5 bases from V and 5 bases from J, with 12 bases between. This CDR3 spans 13 amino acids. The CDR3 bases are TGTGCCAGCAGCCAGCAGGGGGGGGAGACCCAGTACTTC. Protein: CASSQQGGETQYF. The variable domain in full, with the rest retrieved from reference TRBV7-2 and TRBJ2-5, is GAGVSQSPSNKVTEKGKDVELRCDPISGHTALYWYRQSLGQGLEFLIYFQGNSAPDKSGLPSDRFSAERTGGSVSTLTIQRTQQEDSAVYLCASSQQGGETQYFGPGTRLLVL.

This clonotype appeared a few times. The chain joins TRBV3-1 to TRBJ2-3; 8 bases map to TRBD2. The CDR3 loop spans 15 amino acids. The V gene end was trimmed by 6 bases and the J gene end by 2 bases; junction bases not matched to a gene: 7. From germline, CDR1 is LGHDT and CDR2 YNNKEL (reference sequence). The CDR3 is CASRPTGGVTDTQYF. CDR3 bases: TGTGCCAGCAGACCCACCGGGGGGGTCACAGATACGCAGTATTTT.

The gene calls are TRBV4-1 and TRBJ2-5; D call uncertain. Trimming pared 1 base from V and 5 bases from J, leaving 14 bases between. The CDR3 runs to 15 residues. The germline V gene encodes CDR1 MGHRA and CDR2 YSYEKL. The DNA for the CDR3 is TGCGCCAGCAGCCAAGGTGGCAGGAATATGGAGACCCAGTACTTC. Residues: CASSQGGRNMETQYF.

This clonotype was counted only a few times. CDR3 sequence reads: CASSYSGTGHYGYTF. The CDR3 region has the DNA TGTGCCAGCAGTTACTCCGGGACAGGGCACTATGGCTACACCTTC. The genes are TRBV6-5 and TRBJ1-2; 9 bases are a match to TRBD1. This CDR3 spans 15 amino acids. The ends lost 0 bases at V and 3 bases at J; junction bases unmatched: 2. Looked up from germline, CDR1 is MNHEY and CDR2 is SVGAGI.

The chain employs TRBV3-1 and TRBJ2-4, with 11 positions matching TRBD1. The CDR3 spans 15 residues. Germline CDR1 is LGHDT and CDR2 is YNNKEL (reference sequence). V trimming: 4 bases; J trimming: 7 bases; junction bases outside the gene matches: 6. The CDR3: CASSLGTGGWNIQYF. CDR3 sequence (DNA): TGTGCCAGCAGCCTGGGGACAGGGGGTTGGAACATTCAGTACTTC.

This clonotype was counted only a few times. The CDR3 DNA reads as TGTGCCAGCAACGCTTATCTGGCGGATACGCAGTATTTT. It encodes CASNAYLADTQYF. The chain employs TRBV7-2 and TRBJ2-3; D call uncertain. The CDR3 length is 13 residues. Germline CDR1 SGHTA, CDR2 FQGNSA. V lost 7 bases and J lost 6, with 14 bases in between.

This chain connects TRBV5-1 to TRBJ2-1; the D call may be TRBD1 or TRBD2 (5 bases each). Germline CDR1 reads SGHRS; CDR2 reads YFSETQ. The CDR3 has 14 amino acids. The germline V and J ends were trimmed by 4 bases and 9 bases, with 17 bases remaining between them. The DNA for the CDR3 is TGCGCCAGCAGCCTCCACACAGACAGCGGTGAGCAGTTCTTC. It translates to CASSLHTDSGEQFF.

CDR3 sequence (DNA): TGTGCCACATCCTTCGCCGAGACCCAGTACTTC. Amino acids: CATSFAETQYF. This chain uses TRBV28 with TRBJ2-5, with no clear D. The CDR3 spans 11 residues. In germline, CDR1 is MDHEN, CDR2 SYDVKM. With 10 bases removed from V and 5 bases from J, the gap between germline ends came to 11 bases. Drawing the rest from reference TRBV28 and TRBJ2-5, the complete variable domain is DVKVTQSSRYLVKRTGEKVFLECVQDMDHENMFWYRQDPGLGLRLIYFSYDVKMKEKGDIPEGYSVSREKKERFSLILESASTNQTSMYLCATSFAETQYFGPGTRLLVL.

J is TRBJ1-1 and V is TRBV18, with TRBD1 identical over 9 bases. CDR1 is KGHSH and CDR2 is LQKENI in the germline V gene. The CDR3 runs 15 residues. With V trimmed by 3 bases and J by 5 bases, 7 bases remained unmatched. The CDR3 spells CASSPRQGVGTEAFF. The CDR3 DNA sequence: TGTGCCAGCTCACCGCGACAGGGGGTAGGGACTGAAGCTTTCTTT.

The chain employs TRBV5-6 and TRBJ2-5, with 9 bases fitting TRBD2. In germline, CDR1 is SGHDT, CDR2 YYEEEE. The CDR3 covers 15 residues. The ends lost 5 bases at V and 5 bases at J; junction bases unmatched: 10. CDR3 bases: TGTGCCAGCAGTCATGCTGGGAGCGGGGGGGAGACCCAGTACTTC. It encodes CASSHAGSGGETQYF.

This chain uses TRBV5-1 with TRBJ2-5; no reliable D call. CDR1 and CDR2 (germline): SGHRS, YFSETQ. V was clipped by 4 bases and J by 5 bases, with 12 bases between them. This CDR3 spans 13 amino acids. DNA for the CDR3: TGCGCCAGCAGCGTCGATCATGGCGAGACCCAGTACTTC. The encoded protein is CASSVDHGETQYF. The full variable domain, in which reference TRBV5-1 and TRBJ2-5 provide the parts outside the CDR3, is KAGVTQTPRYLIKTRGQQVTLSCSPISGHRSVSWYQQTPGQGLQFLFEYFSETQRNKGNFPGRFSGRQFSNSRSEMNVSTLELGDSALYLCASSVDHGETQYFGPGTRLLVL.

This clonotype showed up just a few times. V is TRBV6-2 or TRBV6-3 and J is TRBJ2-7, with D hard to call. The CDR3 has 13 amino acids. Trimming took off 3 bases at V and 6 bases at J, with 12 bases between the two ends. Germline CDR1 is MNHEY and CDR2 is SVGEGT. The CDR3 DNA sequence: TGTGCCAGCAGTTATAGAGAGGATGTCGAGCAGTACGTC. It translates to CASSYREDVEQYV.

The chain uses TRBV27 and TRBJ2-1, with 7 positions matching TRBD2. Germline trimming cut 4 bases from V and 7 bases from J; bases unmatched to any gene: 19. There are 18 residues in the CDR3. CDR1 and CDR2 from the germline V gene are MNHEY and SMNVEV (reference sequence). The CDR3 sequence: CASSSTMAAGGRGNEQFF. CDR3 nucleotide sequence: TGTGCCAGCAGTTCAACGATGGCCGCTGGCGGGCGGGGGAATGAGCAGTTCTTC.

This chain links TRBV5-5 with TRBJ2-7, with 9 bases aligning to TRBD1. Germline V CDR1 and CDR2: SGHKS, YYEKEE (reference sequence). The CDR3 loop spans 18 amino acids. With 0 bases clipped from V and 0 bases from J, the junction kept 10 bases outside the gene matches. CDR3 sequence: CASSLEPHLTGGSYEQYV. CDR3 DNA sequence: TGTGCCAGCAGCTTGGAGCCCCACCTGACAGGGGGCTCCTACGAGCAGTACGTC.

This clonotype showed up just a few times. The chain carries TRBV12-3 or TRBV12-4 and TRBJ2-7; possible D gene TRBD2, 6 bases. The CDR3 runs 12 residues. Trimming took 3 bases from V and 7 from J, leaving 10 bases between them. CDR3 nucleotide sequence: TGTGCCAGCAGTTTTGGGGGAGGAGAGCAGTACGTC. Translated: CASSFGGGEQYV.